This T cell receptor beta chain was retrieved from a study of human T cells and chemical hapten exposure. Findings and caveats of the study: Counts of expanded TCRs (at PT1) showed a positive correlation with patch test score.

On this clonotype: What it recognizes is unknown. Without the conserved terminal phenylalanine or tryptophan, this CDR3 likely stems from a read error.

J was trimmed by 4 bases and V by 1 base; bases with no gene match: 2. The germline gives CDR1 SGHRS, CDR2 YFSETQ. CDR3 length equals 13 residues. Individual cDNA molecules each carried unique molecular identifiers attached by the library. TCRdb independently ran MiXCR on the RACE reads; one entry per CDR3 protein. The data show 300,000 to 400,000 distinct CDR3 sequences, 6% to 8.5% seen once. The sample's time point: patch test 1, 2 weeks after DPC sensitization. Documented treatment: therapeutic diphenylcyclopropenone sensitization with weekly scalp DPC. Every patch test was put on after a blood sample was taken.

Sequences were derived from whole blood, sampled in connection with sensitization to the hapten diphenylcyclopropenone (DPC). The rearrangement uses TRBV5-1 and TRBJ2-7; 7 bases fit TRBD1. This receptor was taken from a woman aged 18-30 years with alopecia areata. Some clones in this sample may be carry-over from other donors' samples. The CDR3 DNA reads as TGCGCCAGCAGCTTGCAGGGACAGTACGAGCAGTACATC. Protein: CASSLQGQYEQYI.